The present entry profiles one T cell receptor beta chain with its context. This clonotype was counted at least ten times. What antigen it recognizes has not been identified. It has no much larger one-base neighbor in the sample; base qualities were not kept. The receptor library was made with RT-PCR. Instrument on record: Illumina HiSeq 2500. Starting from the raw public reads, TCRdb applied fastp trimming at Q25, assembled clones with MiXCR and retained in-frame beta chains. Duplicate CDR3 protein sequences are folded into a single record with the most common DNA and genes. The sample table shows around 520,000 distinct CDR3 sequences, and roughly 25% are seen once. The ten largest make up 1.5% to 2% of the sample. This record comes from a study of response to subunit inactivated influenza vaccine listed by TCRdb under 2018. Turning to the overall study: The study used deep quantitative T cell receptor repertoire profiling to track responses to a trivalent subunit inactivated influenza vaccine.

Broad study findings and their caveats: The authors proposed that each seasonal influenza vaccination may bring in only a limited number of new T cells.

The sequences come from CD4+ T cells sorted from PBMCs, collected approximately 5 days after vaccination. The receptor was isolated from a man in his fifties who received an inactivated influenza vaccine. Donor details come from another sample of the same person, matched by shared clones.

For the CDR3, the sequence is CASSLRGGGSYEQYF. The nucleotide sequence reads as follows: TGTGCCAGCAGTTTAAGGGGGGGCGGTTCCTACGAGCAGTACTTC. This sequence uses TRBV28 and TRBJ2-7; the D gene is perhaps TRBD2, on 7 matching bases. The CDR3 holds 15 amino acids from the cysteine to the phenylalanine. The DNA shown is the 45-base CDR3, in frame from base 1. CDR1 MDHEN and CDR2 SYDVKM are derived from the germline V gene. V gives up 2 bases and J gives up 1 base, and the segment between their germline ends measures 12 bases.